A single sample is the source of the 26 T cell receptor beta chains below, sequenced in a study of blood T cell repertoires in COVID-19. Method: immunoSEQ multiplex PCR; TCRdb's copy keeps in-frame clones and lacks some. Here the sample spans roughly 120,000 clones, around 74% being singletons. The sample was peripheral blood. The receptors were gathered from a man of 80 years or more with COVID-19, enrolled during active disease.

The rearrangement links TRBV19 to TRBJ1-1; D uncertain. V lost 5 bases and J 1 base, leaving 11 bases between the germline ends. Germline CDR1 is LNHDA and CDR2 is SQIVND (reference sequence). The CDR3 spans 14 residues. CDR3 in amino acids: CASSEVQTNTEAFF. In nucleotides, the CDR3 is TGTGCCAGTAGTGAGGTCCAGACGAACACTGAAGCTTTCTTT.

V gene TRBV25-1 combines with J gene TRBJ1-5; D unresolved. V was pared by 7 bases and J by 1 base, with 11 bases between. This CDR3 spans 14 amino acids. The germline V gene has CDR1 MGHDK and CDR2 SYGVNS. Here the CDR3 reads CASTRTLSNQPQHF. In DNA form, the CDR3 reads TGTGCCAGCACCCGGACTCTGAGCAATCAGCCCCAGCATTTT. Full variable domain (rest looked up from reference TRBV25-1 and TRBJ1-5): EADIYQTPRYLVIGTGKKITLECSQTMGHDKMYWYQQDPGMELHLIHYSYGVNSTEKGDLSSESTVSRIRTEHFPLTLESARPSHTSQYLCASTRTLSNQPQHFGDGTRLSIL.

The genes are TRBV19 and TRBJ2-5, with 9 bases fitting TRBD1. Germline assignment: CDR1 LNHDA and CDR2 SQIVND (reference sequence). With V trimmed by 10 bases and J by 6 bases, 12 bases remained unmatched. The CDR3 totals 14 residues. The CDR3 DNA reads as TGTGCCACCCGGGACAGGGTAGATCAACAGACCCAGTACTTC. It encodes CATRDRVDQQTQYF. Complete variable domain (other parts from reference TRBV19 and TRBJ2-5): DGGITQSPKYLFRKEGQNVTLSCEQNLNHDAMYWYRQDPGQGLRLIYYSQIVNDFQKGDIAEGYSVSREKKESFPLTVTSAQKNPTAFYLCATRDRVDQQTQYFGPGTRLLVL.

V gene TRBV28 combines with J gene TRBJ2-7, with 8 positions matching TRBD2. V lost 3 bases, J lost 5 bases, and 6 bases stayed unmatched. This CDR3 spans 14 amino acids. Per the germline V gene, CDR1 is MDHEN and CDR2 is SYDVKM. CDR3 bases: TGTGCCAGCAGTTTCCGGGAGGGCCTTAACGAGCAGTACTTC. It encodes CASSFREGLNEQYF.

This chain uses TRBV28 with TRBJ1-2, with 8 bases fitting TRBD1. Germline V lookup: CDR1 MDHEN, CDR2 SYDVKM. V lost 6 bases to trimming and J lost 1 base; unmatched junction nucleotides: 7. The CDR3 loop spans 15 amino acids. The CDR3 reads CASSSGQGHNYGYTF. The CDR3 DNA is TGTGCCAGCAGCTCAGGACAGGGCCATAACTATGGCTACACCTTC.

CDR3 protein: CASSLVRRGGTDTQYF. For the CDR3, the DNA is TGCGCCAGCAGCTTGGTACGCAGGGGGGGCACAGATACGCAGTATTTT. The rearrangement uses TRBV5-1 and TRBJ2-3; D is perhaps TRBD1 (7 bases). The CDR3 sequence is 16 residues long. The V gene lost 0 bases and the J gene lost 1 base, with 12 bases spanning the gap. Germline V gives CDR1 SGHRS, CDR2 YFSETQ.

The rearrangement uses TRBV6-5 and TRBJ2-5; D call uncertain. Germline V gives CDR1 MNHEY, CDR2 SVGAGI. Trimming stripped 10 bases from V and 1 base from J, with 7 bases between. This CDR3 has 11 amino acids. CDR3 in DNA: TGTGCCACCTCTCCCCAAGAGACCCAGTACTTC. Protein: CATSPQETQYF.

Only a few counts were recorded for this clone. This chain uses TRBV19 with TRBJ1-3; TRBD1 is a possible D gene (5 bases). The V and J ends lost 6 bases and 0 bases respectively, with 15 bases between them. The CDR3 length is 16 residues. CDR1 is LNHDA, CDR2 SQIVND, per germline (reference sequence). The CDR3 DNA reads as TGTGCCAGTAGCACCCAGGGCCTCGACTCTGGAAACACCATATATTTT. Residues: CASSTQGLDSGNTIYF.

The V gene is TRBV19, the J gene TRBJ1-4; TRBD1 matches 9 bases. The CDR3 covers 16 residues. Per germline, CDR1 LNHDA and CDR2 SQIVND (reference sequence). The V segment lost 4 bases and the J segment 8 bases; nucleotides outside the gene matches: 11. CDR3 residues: CASSTRRTGDEEKLFF. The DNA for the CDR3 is TGTGCCAGTAGTACCCGCCGGACAGGGGATGAGGAAAAACTGTTTTTT.

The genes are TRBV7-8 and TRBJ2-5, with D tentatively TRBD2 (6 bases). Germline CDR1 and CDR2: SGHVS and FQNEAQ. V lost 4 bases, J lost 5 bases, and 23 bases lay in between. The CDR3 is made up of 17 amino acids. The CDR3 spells CASSSLAGPPGRETQYF. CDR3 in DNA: TGTGCCAGCAGCTCCCTGGCGGGACCCCCGGGGAGGGAGACCCAGTACTTC.

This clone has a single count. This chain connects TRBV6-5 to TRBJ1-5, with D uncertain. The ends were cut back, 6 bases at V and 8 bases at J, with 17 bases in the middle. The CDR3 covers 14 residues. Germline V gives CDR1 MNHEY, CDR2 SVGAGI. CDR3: CASSPVLRVEPQHF. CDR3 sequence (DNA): TGTGCCAGCAGCCCCGTTTTGAGGGTAGAGCCCCAGCATTTT.

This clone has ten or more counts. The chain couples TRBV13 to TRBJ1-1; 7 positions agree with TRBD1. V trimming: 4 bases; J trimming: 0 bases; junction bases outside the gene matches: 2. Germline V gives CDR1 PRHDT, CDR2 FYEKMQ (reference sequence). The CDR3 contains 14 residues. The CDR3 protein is CASSSGTVNTEAFF. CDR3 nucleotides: TGTGCCAGCAGCTCAGGGACAGTGAACACTGAAGCTTTCTTT.

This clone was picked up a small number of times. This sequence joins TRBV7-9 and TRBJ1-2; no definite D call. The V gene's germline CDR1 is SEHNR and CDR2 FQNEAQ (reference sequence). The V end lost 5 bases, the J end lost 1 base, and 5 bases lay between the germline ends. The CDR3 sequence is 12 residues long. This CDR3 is CASSLLNYGYTF. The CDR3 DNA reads TGTGCCAGCAGCCTCCTTAACTATGGCTACACCTTC.

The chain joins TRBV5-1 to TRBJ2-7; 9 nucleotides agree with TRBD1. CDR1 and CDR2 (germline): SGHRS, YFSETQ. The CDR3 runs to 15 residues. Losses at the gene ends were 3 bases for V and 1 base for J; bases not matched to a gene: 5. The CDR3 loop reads CASSSGQGFSYEQYF. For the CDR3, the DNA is TGCGCCAGCAGCTCGGGACAGGGATTTTCCTACGAGCAGTACTTC. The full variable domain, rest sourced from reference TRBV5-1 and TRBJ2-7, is KAGVTQTPRYLIKTRGQQVTLSCSPISGHRSVSWYQQTPGQGLQFLFEYFSETQRNKGNFPGRFSGRQFSNSRSEMNVSTLELGDSALYLCASSSGQGFSYEQYFGPGTRLTVT.

The DNA for the CDR3 is TGCAGCGTTTCCGGGACTAGCGGGAGGGCAAGCACAGATACGCAGTATTTT. Amino acid sequence: CSVSGTSGRASTDTQYF. The V and J genes are TRBV29-1 and TRBJ2-3; 16 nucleotides agree with TRBD2. With 5 bases clipped from V and 0 bases from J, the junction kept 5 bases outside the gene matches. The CDR3 has 17 residues. The germline CDR1 and CDR2 sequences are SQVTM and ANQGSEA.

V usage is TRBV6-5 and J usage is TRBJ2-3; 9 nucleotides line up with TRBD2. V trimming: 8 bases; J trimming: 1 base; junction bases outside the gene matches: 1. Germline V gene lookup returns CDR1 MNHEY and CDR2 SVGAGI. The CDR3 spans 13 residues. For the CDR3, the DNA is TGTGCCAGCCGGACTAGCGGCACAGATACGCAGTATTTT. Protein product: CASRTSGTDTQYF.

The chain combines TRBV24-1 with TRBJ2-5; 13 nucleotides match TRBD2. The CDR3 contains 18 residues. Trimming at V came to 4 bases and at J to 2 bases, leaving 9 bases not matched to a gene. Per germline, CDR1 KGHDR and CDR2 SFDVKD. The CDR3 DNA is TGTGCCACCAGTGACCCCGGACTAGCGGGAGTTGGACAAGAGACCCAGTACTTC. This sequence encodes CATSDPGLAGVGQETQYF.

The CDR3 sequence is CATSVAGGPHTQYF. The CDR3 DNA follows: TGTGCCACCAGTGTAGCGGGAGGGCCCCATACGCAGTATTTT. The chain recombines TRBV24-1 with TRBJ2-3, with TRBD2 matching 11 bases. Germline V lookup: CDR1 KGHDR, CDR2 SFDVKD. The junction had 4 bases not matched to a gene; V was cut back by 5 bases and J by 7 bases. This CDR3 has 14 residues.

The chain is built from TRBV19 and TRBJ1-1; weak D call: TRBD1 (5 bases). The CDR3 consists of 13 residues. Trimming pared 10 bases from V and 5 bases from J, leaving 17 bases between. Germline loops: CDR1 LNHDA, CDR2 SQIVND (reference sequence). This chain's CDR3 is CATIRRGGTEAFF. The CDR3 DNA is TGTGCCACAATTCGGAGGGGAGGGACTGAAGCTTTCTTT.

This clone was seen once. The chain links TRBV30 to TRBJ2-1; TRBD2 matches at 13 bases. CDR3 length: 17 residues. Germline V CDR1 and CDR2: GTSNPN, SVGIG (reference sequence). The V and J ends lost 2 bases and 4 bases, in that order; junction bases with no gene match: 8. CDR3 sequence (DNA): TGTGCCTGGAGTTCCCGGACTAGCGGGGGCCGGTACAATGAGCAGTTCTTC. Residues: CAWSSRTSGGRYNEQFF.

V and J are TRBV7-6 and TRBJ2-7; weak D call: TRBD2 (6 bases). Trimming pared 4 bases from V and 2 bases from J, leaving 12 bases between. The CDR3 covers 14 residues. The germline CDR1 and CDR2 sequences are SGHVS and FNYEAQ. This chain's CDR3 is CASSSAGPTYEQYF. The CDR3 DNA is TGTGCCAGCAGCTCGGCGGGACCAACCTACGAGCAGTACTTC.

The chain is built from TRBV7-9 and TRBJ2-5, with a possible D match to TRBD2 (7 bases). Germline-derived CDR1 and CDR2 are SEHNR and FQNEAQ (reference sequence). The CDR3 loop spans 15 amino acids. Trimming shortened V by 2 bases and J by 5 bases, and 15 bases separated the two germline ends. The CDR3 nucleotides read TGTGCCAGCAGCTTATACAGGGAGGGGAGGGAGACCCAGTACTTC. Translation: CASSLYREGRETQYF.

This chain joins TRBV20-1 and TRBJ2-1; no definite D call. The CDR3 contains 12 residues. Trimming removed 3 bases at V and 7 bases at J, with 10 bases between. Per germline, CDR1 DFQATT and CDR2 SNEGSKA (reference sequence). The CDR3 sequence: CSASGAANEQFF. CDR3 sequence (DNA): TGCAGTGCTAGTGGTGCGGCGAATGAGCAGTTCTTC.

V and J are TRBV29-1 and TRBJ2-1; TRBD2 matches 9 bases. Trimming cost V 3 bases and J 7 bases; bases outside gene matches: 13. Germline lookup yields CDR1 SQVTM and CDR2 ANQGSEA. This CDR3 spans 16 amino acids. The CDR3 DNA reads TGCAGCGTTGAGGGGGTTATGGGACTAGCTTTGAATGAGCAGTTCTTC. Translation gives CSVEGVMGLALNEQFF.

As DNA, the CDR3 is TGCGCCAGCAGCTTGCCCGGGGAGCAGTTCTTC. Residues: CASSLPGEQFF. The chain recombines TRBV5-1 with TRBJ2-1; D ambiguous. V lost 1 base, J lost 10 bases, and 6 bases lay in between. The CDR3 has 11 residues. Germline V CDR1 and CDR2: SGHRS, YFSETQ.

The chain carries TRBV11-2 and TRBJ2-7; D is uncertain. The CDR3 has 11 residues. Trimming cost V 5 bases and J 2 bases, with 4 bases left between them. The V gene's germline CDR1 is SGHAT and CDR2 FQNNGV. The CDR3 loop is CASSRAYEQYF. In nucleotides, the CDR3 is TGTGCCAGCAGCCGCGCCTACGAGCAGTACTTC.